These 2 T cell receptor beta chains were all obtained from the same sample, sequenced in a study of spatial heterogeneity in lung cancer. In TCRdb, the 5' RACE reads were re-called with MiXCR into one record per CDR3 protein. This sample has some 100,000 distinct CDR3 sequences, with about 12% found just once. This sample's time point: sample taken at primary tumor resection. Specimen: PBMCs, collected at surgery. Every receptor here comes from a male donor with early-stage non-small cell lung cancer.

This sequence joins TRBV15 and TRBJ2-5; 13 bases line up with TRBD2. This CDR3 contains 17 residues. J lost 2 bases, V lost 1 base, and 4 bases had no gene match. Germline V gene lookup returns CDR1 LNHNV and CDR2 YYDKDF (reference sequence). CDR3 in DNA: TGTGCCACCAGCAGAGGAGGACTAGCGGGGGTACAAGAGACCCAGTACTTC. Residues: CATSRGGLAGVQETQYF.

In this sample, this clonotype turned up a few times. This rearrangement joins TRBV5-1 to TRBJ2-5; D remains ambiguous. The CDR3 is made up of 13 amino acids. V was trimmed by 6 bases and J by 2 bases, leaving 11 bases between them. Germline loops: CDR1 SGHRS, CDR2 YFSETQ. The CDR3 sequence: CASKLSNQETQYF. The CDR3 DNA follows: TGCGCCAGCAAGCTGTCTAATCAAGAGACCCAGTACTTC.